This T cell receptor (beta chain) derives from a study of blood T cell repertoires in COVID-19. Study in general: Acute-phase and convalescent COVID-19 samples originated in the United States, Italy and Spain.

Germline values: CDR1 KGHSH, CDR2 LQKENI. The V and J ends lost 3 bases and 0 bases respectively, with 7 bases between them. There are 14 residues in the CDR3. Original analysis: Amplification of reference gene primers was used by the study to estimate nucleated cell counts. Libraries were prepared by immunoSEQ multiplex PCR; TCRdb keeps only in-frame clonotypes and omits some of them. That table is the source of V, J and clone size, and D and trimming were worked out from the DNA. The sample lists some 70,000 clones, about 86% occurring once. The specimen sequenced was peripheral blood. The sequence came from a woman aged 55-69 years with acute or convalescent COVID-19. J is TRBJ2-3 and V is TRBV18; D is undetermined. Here the CDR3 reads CASSPRTSTDTQYF. The DNA for the CDR3 is TGTGCCAGCTCACCGCGTACTAGCACAGATACGCAGTATTTT.